The 5 T cell receptor beta chains below come from one sample, sequenced in a study of cytomegalovirus exposure and HLA in healthy donors. The primer mix had 60 Vbeta and 13 Jbeta primers. Sequencing used immunoSEQ multiplex PCR; TCRdb keeps in-frame clones, though not all of them. The sample includes under 200,000 clones, 80% to 90% of them seen just once. The specimen sequenced was PBMCs. All receptors derive from a man aged 50 or older in good health and CMV-seropositive.

This chain joins TRBV4-3 and TRBJ2-3; 7 bases align to TRBD1. The germline CDR1 and CDR2 sequences are LGHNA and YSLEER. J lost 9 bases, V lost 4 bases, and 7 bases had no gene match. The CDR3 is 13 amino acids. The DNA of the CDR3 is TGCGCCAGCAGCCTATCGGACAGGCAGACGCAGTATTTT. Encoded protein: CASSLSDRQTQYF.

The V call is TRBV18, the J call TRBJ1-2, with D perhaps TRBD1 (5 bases). CDR3 length equals 14 residues. CDR1 and CDR2 from the germline V gene are KGHSH and LQKENI. The ends were cut back, 1 base at V and 2 bases at J, with 8 bases in the middle. CDR3 sequence (DNA): TGTGCCAGCTCACCACAGACAGAAAACTATGGCTACACCTTC. This encodes CASSPQTENYGYTF.

This chain connects TRBV30 to TRBJ1-5, with 7 nucleotides matching TRBD1. Germline V gene sequence: CDR1 GTSNPN, CDR2 SVGIG (reference sequence). This CDR3 has 12 amino acids. V was pared by 7 bases and J by 2 bases, with 2 bases of the junction left unmatched. CDR3: CAFTGGNQPQHF. CDR3 nucleotides: TGTGCCTTTACAGGGGGCAATCAGCCCCAGCATTTT.

The rearrangement links TRBV4-2 to TRBJ1-2; D remains ambiguous. The CDR3 length is 14 residues. Looked up from germline, CDR1 is LGHNA and CDR2 is YNFKEQ. Trimming removed 4 bases from V and 3 bases from J, with 12 bases in between. CDR3 amino acids: CASSPGRDYYGYTF. CDR3 bases: TGTGCCAGCAGCCCCGGACGGGATTACTATGGCTACACCTTC.

This chain uses TRBV13 with TRBJ2-7; possibly TRBD2 for D (6 bases). V lost 0 bases and J 0 bases, leaving 15 bases between the germline ends. Germline lookup yields CDR1 PRHDT and CDR2 FYEKMQ (reference sequence). This CDR3 comprises 17 residues. DNA of the CDR3: TGTGCCAGCAGCTTAGGATCATCCCGGAGGGGCTCCTACGAGCAGTACTTC. This gives the protein CASSLGSSRRGSYEQYF.